This T cell receptor beta chain was recovered during a study of response to subunit inactivated influenza vaccine. General study results and limits: Authors proposed each seasonal influenza vaccination draws in few new T cells.

Germline values: CDR1 SGHKS, CDR2 YYEKEE (reference sequence). J lost 5 bases, V lost 2 bases, and 6 bases had no gene match. This CDR3 region has 16 residues. TCRdb re-called the RT-PCR reads with MiXCR, one entry per CDR3 protein. The data contain approximately 500,000 distinct CDR3 sequences, roughly 15% of them singletons. This clonotype was found a few times. The antigen is unknown. The material was PBMCs from blood, obtained about 11 days after vaccination. This chain joins TRBV5-5 and TRBJ2-2; TRBD1 agrees at 10 bases. The receptor's source is a man aged 45-60 years who received an inactivated influenza vaccine. Here the CDR3 DNA reads TGTGCCAGCAGCTTCTCCGGGACAGGGGTGACCGGGGAGCTGTTTTTT. This gives the protein CASSFSGTGVTGELFF.